A selection of T cell receptor beta chains follows, all from one sample in a study of T cell changes during pregnancy in multiple sclerosis. Clones were read by immunoSEQ multiplex PCR, and TCRdb kept only the in-frame ones, dropping some. The sample contains approximately 30,000 clones, 75% to 90% of which appear only once. Material: CD8+ T cells from peripheral blood mononuclear cells, obtained in the second trimester of pregnancy. These receptors were obtained from a female donor with multiple sclerosis, enrolled in a pregnancy study. Each CDR3 is given with its conserved first and last residue. The order of the fields is J gene, D gene, V gene, clone size, CDR3 protein, CDR3 DNA. D genes are given only for firm matches. The listing skips clone size in some rows; elsewhere it reads once, few, many or a size class.

j_call: TRBJ2-1; d_call: -; v_call: TRBV2; clone_size: -; cdr3_aa: CASSEGQFSYNEQFF; cdr3_nt: TGTGCCAGCAGCGAGGGACAATTCTCCTACAATGAGCAGTTCTTC
j_call: TRBJ2-7; d_call: TRBD2; v_call: TRBV29-1; clone_size: -; cdr3_aa: CSVDGLASGRGDAYEQYF; cdr3_nt: TGCAGCGTTGATGGGCTGGCTAGCGGGAGAGGGGATGCCTACGAGCAGTACTTC
j_call: TRBJ2-7; d_call: TRBD2; v_call: TRBV7-8; clone_size: -; cdr3_aa: CASSLRGGDYEQYF; cdr3_nt: TGTGCCAGCAGCCTCCGGGGGGGGGACTACGAGCAGTACTTC
j_call: TRBJ1-2; d_call: -; v_call: TRBV9; clone_size: once; cdr3_aa: CASSSGQGYTF; cdr3_nt: TGTGCCAGCAGCTCCGGACAGGGCTACACCTTC
j_call: TRBJ2-2; d_call: -; v_call: TRBV28; clone_size: -; cdr3_aa: CASSPGTYNTGELFF; cdr3_nt: TGTGCCAGCAGTCCCGGGACTTACAACACCGGGGAGCTGTTTTTT
j_call: TRBJ2-7; d_call: -; v_call: TRBV28; clone_size: -; cdr3_aa: CASSFWGGLSRGEQYF; cdr3_nt: TGTGCCAGCAGTTTTTGGGGGGGGCTCTCAAGGGGAGAGCAGTACTTC
j_call: TRBJ2-1; d_call: -; v_call: TRBV27; clone_size: -; cdr3_aa: CASSLYPGSSYNEQFF; cdr3_nt: TGTGCCAGCAGTTTATATCCGGGGAGCTCCTACAATGAGCAGTTCTTC
j_call: TRBJ1-1; d_call: -; v_call: TRBV15; clone_size: -; cdr3_aa: CATSREGDRRNTEAFF; cdr3_nt: TGTGCCACCAGCAGAGAGGGTGACAGAAGGAACACTGAAGCTTTCTTT
j_call: TRBJ2-1; d_call: TRBD2; v_call: TRBV27; clone_size: -; cdr3_aa: CASSPSRTGGIYNEQFF; cdr3_nt: TGTGCCAGCAGTCCCTCCCGAACGGGAGGGATCTACAATGAGCAGTTCTTC
j_call: TRBJ2-3; d_call: TRBD2; v_call: TRBV6-4; clone_size: once; cdr3_aa: CASSEASGGPSDTQYF; cdr3_nt: TGTGCCAGCAGTGAAGCTAGCGGGGGGCCATCAGATACGCAGTATTTT
j_call: TRBJ2-6; d_call: -; v_call: TRBV7-9; clone_size: -; cdr3_aa: CAGTRQGRESGANVLTF; cdr3_nt: TGTGCCGGAACCAGACAGGGGAGGGAATCTGGGGCCAACGTCCTGACTTTC
j_call: TRBJ1-4; d_call: -; v_call: TRBV19; clone_size: -; cdr3_aa: CASSRYGGNEKLFF; cdr3_nt: TGTGCCAGTAGCCGCTATGGCGGCAATGAAAAACTGTTTTTT
j_call: TRBJ1-2; d_call: TRBD1; v_call: TRBV27; clone_size: -; cdr3_aa: CASSESGGKTYGYTF; cdr3_nt: TGTGCCAGCAGCGAGTCAGGGGGCAAAACCTATGGCTACACCTTC
j_call: TRBJ2-7; d_call: -; v_call: TRBV4-1; clone_size: few; cdr3_aa: CASSKGQTAYEQYF; cdr3_nt: TGCGCCAGCAGCAAAGGACAGACAGCCTACGAGCAGTACTTC
j_call: TRBJ2-1; d_call: TRBD1; v_call: TRBV4-1; clone_size: -; cdr3_aa: CASSKGQLNEQFF; cdr3_nt: TGCGCCAGCAGCAAGGGACAGCTCAATGAGCAGTTCTTC
j_call: TRBJ1-5; d_call: TRBD1; v_call: TRBV7-2; clone_size: -; cdr3_aa: CASSLESGGYQFEPQHF; cdr3_nt: TGTGCCAGCAGCTTAGAGTCAGGGGGATATCAATTTGAGCCCCAGCATTTT
j_call: TRBJ2-1; d_call: -; v_call: TRBV6-1; clone_size: -; cdr3_aa: CASSEDVRRTINPNEQFF; cdr3_nt: TGTGCCAGCAGTGAAGATGTGAGGAGAACTATTAACCCCAATGAGCAGTTCTTC
j_call: TRBJ2-5; d_call: TRBD2; v_call: TRBV6-5; clone_size: -; cdr3_aa: CASSYSSGGAGETQYF; cdr3_nt: TGTGCCAGCAGTTACAGTAGCGGGGGGGCAGGGGAGACCCAGTACTTC
j_call: TRBJ2-3; d_call: TRBD2; v_call: TRBV19; clone_size: -; cdr3_aa: CASSIDGLAADTQYF; cdr3_nt: TGTGCCAGTAGTATAGATGGACTAGCCGCAGATACGCAGTATTTT
j_call: TRBJ1-2; d_call: -; v_call: TRBV28; clone_size: -; cdr3_aa: CASKGSANYGYTF; cdr3_nt: TGTGCCAGCAAGGGGTCAGCTAACTATGGCTACACCTTC
j_call: TRBJ1-1; d_call: -; v_call: TRBV14; clone_size: -; cdr3_aa: CASSQDGSLNTEAFF; cdr3_nt: TGTGCCAGCAGCCAGGACGGGAGTTTGAACACTGAAGCTTTCTTT
j_call: TRBJ1-1; d_call: TRBD1; v_call: TRBV9; clone_size: -; cdr3_aa: CASSSGDSNTEAFF; cdr3_nt: TGTGCCAGCAGCTCCGGGGACAGTAACACTGAAGCTTTCTTT
j_call: TRBJ1-4; d_call: -; v_call: TRBV28; clone_size: -; cdr3_aa: CASSFQSGHPNEKLFF; cdr3_nt: TGTGCCAGCAGTTTCCAGTCGGGACACCCTAATGAAAAACTGTTTTTT
j_call: TRBJ2-1; d_call: -; v_call: TRBV29-1; clone_size: -; cdr3_aa: CSVARLYNEQFF; cdr3_nt: TGCAGCGTTGCGCGGTTATACAATGAGCAGTTCTTC
j_call: TRBJ1-6; d_call: TRBD1; v_call: TRBV2; clone_size: -; cdr3_aa: CASSQGRSYNSPLHF; cdr3_nt: TGTGCCAGTTCACAGGGGAGGTCCTATAATTCACCCCTCCACTTT
j_call: TRBJ2-1; d_call: TRBD2; v_call: TRBV9; clone_size: -; cdr3_aa: CASSDPLAGDAYNEQFF; cdr3_nt: TGTGCCAGCAGCGACCCCCTAGCGGGGGATGCCTACAATGAGCAGTTCTTC
j_call: TRBJ2-2; d_call: -; v_call: TRBV27; clone_size: -; cdr3_aa: CASSLGLAGGELFF; cdr3_nt: TGTGCCAGCAGTTTAGGCCTAGCCGGCGGGGAGCTGTTTTTT
j_call: TRBJ2-6; d_call: -; v_call: TRBV27; clone_size: -; cdr3_aa: CASSLGVGAGANVLTF; cdr3_nt: TGTGCCAGCAGTTTAGGAGTAGGGGCAGGGGCCAACGTCCTGACTTTC
j_call: TRBJ2-1; d_call: -; v_call: TRBV13; clone_size: -; cdr3_aa: CASSLGGGRGAEQFF; cdr3_nt: TGTGCCAGCAGCTTAGGCGGGGGTAGGGGCGCTGAGCAGTTCTTC
j_call: TRBJ1-1; d_call: -; v_call: TRBV4-2; clone_size: -; cdr3_aa: CASSPDTLNTEAFF; cdr3_nt: TGTGCCAGCAGCCCAGACACACTGAACACTGAAGCTTTCTTT
j_call: TRBJ2-1; d_call: -; v_call: TRBV27; clone_size: -; cdr3_aa: CASTTSGSPHNEQFF; cdr3_nt: TGTGCCAGCACCACGTCCGGGTCCCCCCACAATGAGCAGTTCTTC
j_call: TRBJ1-2; d_call: -; v_call: TRBV10-3; clone_size: -; cdr3_aa: CAMGALGYGYTF; cdr3_nt: TGTGCCATGGGGGCTCTAGGCTATGGCTACACCTTC
j_call: TRBJ1-1; d_call: TRBD1; v_call: TRBV5-1; clone_size: -; cdr3_aa: CASSLAQGAEAFF; cdr3_nt: TGCGCCAGCAGCTTGGCACAGGGGGCTGAAGCTTTCTTT
j_call: TRBJ2-1; d_call: TRBD1; v_call: TRBV9; clone_size: -; cdr3_aa: CASSVAAWTGGGNEQFF; cdr3_nt: TGTGCCAGCAGCGTAGCCGCCTGGACAGGGGGTGGTAATGAGCAGTTCTTC
j_call: TRBJ2-3; d_call: -; v_call: TRBV28; clone_size: -; cdr3_aa: CASSFGLGTDTQYF; cdr3_nt: TGTGCCAGCAGTTTCGGTCTAGGCACAGATACGCAGTATTTT
j_call: TRBJ2-4; d_call: -; v_call: TRBV6-1; clone_size: -; cdr3_aa: CATLGTGAKNIQYF; cdr3_nt: TGTGCCACCTTAGGCACGGGGGCCAAAAACATTCAGTACTTC
j_call: TRBJ2-2; d_call: TRBD2; v_call: TRBV7-8; clone_size: -; cdr3_aa: CASSWPRLAPNTGELFF; cdr3_nt: TGTGCCAGCAGCTGGCCCCGACTAGCGCCGAACACCGGGGAGCTGTTTTTT
j_call: TRBJ2-1; d_call: TRBD2; v_call: TRBV5-1; clone_size: -; cdr3_aa: CASSLKPREGRSDEQFF; cdr3_nt: TGCGCCAGCAGCTTGAAACCGCGGGAGGGCCGTTCGGATGAGCAGTTCTTC
j_call: TRBJ2-7; d_call: -; v_call: TRBV5-5; clone_size: once; cdr3_aa: CASSLENSPYEQYF; cdr3_nt: TGTGCCAGCAGCTTAGAAAACAGTCCCTACGAGCAGTACTTC
j_call: TRBJ2-5; d_call: -; v_call: TRBV5-1; clone_size: -; cdr3_aa: CASSPSVNRMETQYF; cdr3_nt: TGCGCCAGCAGCCCTTCGGTCAACAGGATGGAGACCCAGTACTTC
j_call: TRBJ2-3; d_call: -; v_call: TRBV2; clone_size: -; cdr3_aa: CASSDRAAGAQYF; cdr3_nt: TGTGCCAGCAGTGACCGCGCGGCCGGGGCGCAGTATTTT
j_call: TRBJ2-1; d_call: TRBD1; v_call: TRBV29-1; clone_size: -; cdr3_aa: CSVEMGQGVSNEQFF; cdr3_nt: TGCAGCGTTGAAATGGGACAGGGGGTGTCCAATGAGCAGTTCTTC
j_call: TRBJ2-6; d_call: -; v_call: TRBV2; clone_size: -; cdr3_aa: CATPGDPEAGANVLTF; cdr3_nt: TGTGCCACCCCGGGGGACCCAGAAGCTGGGGCCAACGTCCTGACTTTC
j_call: TRBJ1-5; d_call: -; v_call: TRBV19; clone_size: -; cdr3_aa: CASFGGRGNQPQHF; cdr3_nt: TGTGCCAGTTTCGGCGGGAGGGGCAATCAGCCCCAGCATTTT
j_call: TRBJ2-7; d_call: TRBD1; v_call: TRBV2; clone_size: once; cdr3_aa: CASRSARTGVPYEQYF; cdr3_nt: TGTGCCAGCAGATCGGCTAGGACAGGGGTGCCCTACGAGCAGTACTTC
j_call: TRBJ2-7; d_call: -; v_call: TRBV29-1; clone_size: -; cdr3_aa: CSVGRAQIPLLAEQYF; cdr3_nt: TGCAGCGTTGGCAGGGCCCAAATTCCCCTATTGGCCGAGCAGTACTTC
j_call: TRBJ1-5; d_call: -; v_call: TRBV6-1; clone_size: once; cdr3_aa: CASSEFRGGNQPQHF; cdr3_nt: TGTGCCAGCAGTGAATTCAGGGGAGGCAATCAGCCCCAGCATTTT
j_call: TRBJ1-1; d_call: -; v_call: TRBV2; clone_size: -; cdr3_aa: CASSEARTEAFF; cdr3_nt: TGTGCCAGCAGTGAAGCGAGGACTGAAGCTTTCTTT
j_call: TRBJ1-2; d_call: -; v_call: TRBV29-1; clone_size: once; cdr3_aa: CSVETRGSLGYGYTF; cdr3_nt: TGCAGCGTTGAAACAAGAGGGTCCCTTGGCTATGGCTACACCTTC
j_call: TRBJ1-2; d_call: -; v_call: TRBV6-5; clone_size: -; cdr3_aa: CASSYRGFYGYTF; cdr3_nt: TGTGCCAGCAGTTACCGCGGGTTCTATGGCTACACCTTC
j_call: TRBJ1-1; d_call: -; v_call: TRBV4-1; clone_size: -; cdr3_aa: CASSQIQNTEAFF; cdr3_nt: TGCGCCAGCAGCCAAATTCAGAACACTGAAGCTTTCTTT
j_call: TRBJ2-7; d_call: -; v_call: TRBV27; clone_size: -; cdr3_aa: CASSLSGGYEQYF; cdr3_nt: TGTGCCAGCAGTCTGTCCGGGGGCTACGAGCAGTACTTC